The clone carrying this TCR beta chain was found many times. These data originate in a study of response to subunit inactivated influenza vaccine. The V gene's germline CDR1 is SGHAT and CDR2 FQDESV (reference sequence). The CDR3 length is 10 residues. Trimming stripped 6 bases from V and 4 bases from J, with 3 bases between. A single record per CDR3 protein comes from TCRdb applying MiXCR to the RT-PCR reads. The data contain around 200,000 distinct CDR3 sequences, 13% to 15% of them singletons. The receptor's source is a man aged 45-65 years who received an inactivated influenza vaccine. Here the sequenced sample was CD8+ T cells sorted from PBMCs, taken around 5 days after vaccination. The chain couples TRBV11-1 to TRBJ2-5; D not resolved. The CDR3 loop reads CASRGETQYF. The CDR3 bases are TGTGCCAGCAGAGGAGAGACCCAGTACTTC.